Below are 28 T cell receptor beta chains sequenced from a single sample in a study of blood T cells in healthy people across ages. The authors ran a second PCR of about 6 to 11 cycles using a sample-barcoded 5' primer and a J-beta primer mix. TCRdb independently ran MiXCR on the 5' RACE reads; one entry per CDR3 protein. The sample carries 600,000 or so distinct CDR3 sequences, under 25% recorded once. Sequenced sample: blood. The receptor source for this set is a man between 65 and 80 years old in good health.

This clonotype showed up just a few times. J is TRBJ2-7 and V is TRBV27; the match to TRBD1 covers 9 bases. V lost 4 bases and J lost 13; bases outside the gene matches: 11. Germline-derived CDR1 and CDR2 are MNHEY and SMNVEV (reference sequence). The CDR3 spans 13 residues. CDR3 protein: CASSSGQGAISYF. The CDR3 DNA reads TGTGCCAGCAGTTCGGGACAGGGAGCCATATCCTACTTC.

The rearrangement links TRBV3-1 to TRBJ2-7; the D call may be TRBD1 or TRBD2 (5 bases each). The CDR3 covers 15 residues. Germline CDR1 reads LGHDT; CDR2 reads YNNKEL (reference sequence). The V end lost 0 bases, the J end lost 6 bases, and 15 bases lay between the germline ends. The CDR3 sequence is CASSQDPGSPREQYF. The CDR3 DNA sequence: TGTGCCAGCAGCCAAGATCCAGGGAGTCCACGCGAGCAGTACTTC.

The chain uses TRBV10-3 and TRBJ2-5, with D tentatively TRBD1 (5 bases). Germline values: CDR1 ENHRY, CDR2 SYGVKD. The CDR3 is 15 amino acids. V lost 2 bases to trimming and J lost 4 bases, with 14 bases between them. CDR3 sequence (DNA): TGTGCCATCAGTGAGGGCAGGGCGTACGGAGAGACCCAGTACTTC. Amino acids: CAISEGRAYGETQYF.

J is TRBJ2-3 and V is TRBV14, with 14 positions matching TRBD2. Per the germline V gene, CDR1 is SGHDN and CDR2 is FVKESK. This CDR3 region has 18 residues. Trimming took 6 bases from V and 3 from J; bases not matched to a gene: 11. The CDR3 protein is CASSQRGTSGRATDTQYF. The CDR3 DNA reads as TGTGCCAGCAGTCAGAGGGGGACTAGCGGGAGAGCAACAGATACGCAGTATTTT.

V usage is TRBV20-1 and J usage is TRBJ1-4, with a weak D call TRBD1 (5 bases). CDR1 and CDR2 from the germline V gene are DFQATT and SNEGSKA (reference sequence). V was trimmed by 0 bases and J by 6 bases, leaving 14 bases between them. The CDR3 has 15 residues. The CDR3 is CSARDPGIADEKLFF. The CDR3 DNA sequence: TGCAGTGCTAGAGATCCAGGGATAGCGGATGAAAAACTGTTTTTT.

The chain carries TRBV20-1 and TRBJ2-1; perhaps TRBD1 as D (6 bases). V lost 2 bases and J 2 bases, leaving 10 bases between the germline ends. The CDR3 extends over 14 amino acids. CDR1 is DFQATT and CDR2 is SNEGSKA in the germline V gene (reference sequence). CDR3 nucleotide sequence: TGCAGTGCTAGAAACAGGGCGACCTACAATGAGCAGTTCTTC. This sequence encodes CSARNRATYNEQFF.

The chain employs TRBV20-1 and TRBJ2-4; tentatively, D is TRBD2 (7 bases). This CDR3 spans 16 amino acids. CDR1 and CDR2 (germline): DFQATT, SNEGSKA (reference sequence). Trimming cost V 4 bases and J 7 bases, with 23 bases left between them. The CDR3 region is CSATPMRGGAGNIQYF. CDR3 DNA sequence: TGCAGTGCTACCCCAATGCGAGGGGGGGCGGGTAACATTCAGTACTTC.

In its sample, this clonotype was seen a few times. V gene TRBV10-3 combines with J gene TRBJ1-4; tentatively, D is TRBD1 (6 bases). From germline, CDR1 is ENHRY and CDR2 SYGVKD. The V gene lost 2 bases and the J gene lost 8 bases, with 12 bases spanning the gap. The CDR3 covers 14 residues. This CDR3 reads CAISEGGAQEKLFF. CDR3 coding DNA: TGTGCCATCAGTGAGGGGGGGGCGCAGGAAAAACTGTTTTTT.

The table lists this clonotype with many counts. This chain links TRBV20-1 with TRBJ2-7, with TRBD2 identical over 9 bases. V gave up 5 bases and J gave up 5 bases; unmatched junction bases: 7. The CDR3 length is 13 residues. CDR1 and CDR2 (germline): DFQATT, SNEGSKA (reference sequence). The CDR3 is CSARAGGIDEQYF. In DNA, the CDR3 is TGCAGTGCTCGAGCGGGAGGTATCGACGAGCAGTACTTC.

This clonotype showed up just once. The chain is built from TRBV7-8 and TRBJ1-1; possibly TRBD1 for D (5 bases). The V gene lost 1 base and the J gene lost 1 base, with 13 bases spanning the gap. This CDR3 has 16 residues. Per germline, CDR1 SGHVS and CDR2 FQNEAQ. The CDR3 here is CASSLGVGRANTEAFF. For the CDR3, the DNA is TGTGCCAGCAGCTTAGGAGTGGGCAGGGCGAACACTGAAGCTTTCTTT.

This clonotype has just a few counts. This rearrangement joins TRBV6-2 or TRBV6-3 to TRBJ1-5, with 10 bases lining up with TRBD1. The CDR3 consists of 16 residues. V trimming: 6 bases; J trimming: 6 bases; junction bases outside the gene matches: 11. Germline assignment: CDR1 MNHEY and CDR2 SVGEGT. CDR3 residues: CASSTTGGVSSQPQHF. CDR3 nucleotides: TGTGCCAGCAGCACGACAGGGGGCGTATCGTCTCAGCCCCAGCATTTT.

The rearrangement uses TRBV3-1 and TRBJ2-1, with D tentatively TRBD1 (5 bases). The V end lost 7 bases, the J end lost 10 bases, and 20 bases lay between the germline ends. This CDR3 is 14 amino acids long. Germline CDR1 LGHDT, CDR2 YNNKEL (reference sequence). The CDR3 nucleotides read TGTGCCAGCACAGGGCTAGAAGGCCCGGGCGAGCAGTTCTTC. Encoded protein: CASTGLEGPGEQFF.

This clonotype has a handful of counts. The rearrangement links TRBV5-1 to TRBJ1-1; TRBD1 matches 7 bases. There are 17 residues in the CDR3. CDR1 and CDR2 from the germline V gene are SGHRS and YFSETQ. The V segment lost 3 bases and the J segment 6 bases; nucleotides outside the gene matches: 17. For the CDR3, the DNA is TGCGCCAGCAGCTCAAACAGGGGCTTCCCCACACACTCTGAAGCTTTCTTT. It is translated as CASSSNRGFPTHSEAFF. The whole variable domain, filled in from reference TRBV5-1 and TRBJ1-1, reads KAGVTQTPRYLIKTRGQQVTLSCSPISGHRSVSWYQQTPGQGLQFLFEYFSETQRNKGNFPGRFSGRQFSNSRSEMNVSTLELGDSALYLCASSSNRGFPTHSEAFFGQGTRLTVV.

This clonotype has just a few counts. The CDR3 DNA reads as TGCAGTGCTAACGGCGGGAGGGGTGAAGATACGCAGTATTTT. It specifies CSANGGRGEDTQYF. The chain joins TRBV20-1 to TRBJ2-3; 9 bases map to TRBD2. CDR1 and CDR2 (germline): DFQATT, SNEGSKA (reference sequence). J gave up 5 bases and V 4 bases, and 7 bases lay outside the gene matches. The CDR3 contains 14 residues.

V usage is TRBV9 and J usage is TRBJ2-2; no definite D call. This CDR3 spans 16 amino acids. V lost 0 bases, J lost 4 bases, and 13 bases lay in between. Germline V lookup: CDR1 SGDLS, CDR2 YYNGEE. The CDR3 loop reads CASSVGTPTITGELFF. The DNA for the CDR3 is TGTGCCAGCAGCGTAGGTACTCCCACAATCACCGGGGAGCTGTTTTTT.

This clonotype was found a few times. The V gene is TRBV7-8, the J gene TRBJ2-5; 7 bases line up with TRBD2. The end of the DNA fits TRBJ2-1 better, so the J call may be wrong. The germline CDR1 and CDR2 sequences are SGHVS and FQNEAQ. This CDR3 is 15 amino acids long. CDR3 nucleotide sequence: TGTGCCAGCAGCTTAGCTGTCCAGCGGGACGGTGGGCAGTTCTTC. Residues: CASSLAVQRDGGQFF.

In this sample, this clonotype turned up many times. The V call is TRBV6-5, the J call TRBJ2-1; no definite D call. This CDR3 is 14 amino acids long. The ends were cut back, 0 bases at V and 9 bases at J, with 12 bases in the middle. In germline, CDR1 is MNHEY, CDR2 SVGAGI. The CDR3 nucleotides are TGTGCCAGCAGTTACTCGATGGGGTTTGGTGAGCAGTTCTTC. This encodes CASSYSMGFGEQFF.

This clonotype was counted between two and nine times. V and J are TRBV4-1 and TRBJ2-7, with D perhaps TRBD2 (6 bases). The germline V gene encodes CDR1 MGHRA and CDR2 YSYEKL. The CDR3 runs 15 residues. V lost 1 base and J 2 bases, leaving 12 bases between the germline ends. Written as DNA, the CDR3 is TGCGCCAGCAGCCAAGTTGGCCGGACTACCTACGAGCAGTACTTC. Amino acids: CASSQVGRTTYEQYF.

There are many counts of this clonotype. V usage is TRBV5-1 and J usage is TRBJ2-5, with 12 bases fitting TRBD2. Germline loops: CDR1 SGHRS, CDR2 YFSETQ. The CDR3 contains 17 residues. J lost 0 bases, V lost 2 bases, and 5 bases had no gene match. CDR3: CASSFGLAGMYQETQYF. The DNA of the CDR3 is TGCGCCAGCAGCTTTGGACTAGCGGGGATGTACCAAGAGACCCAGTACTTC.

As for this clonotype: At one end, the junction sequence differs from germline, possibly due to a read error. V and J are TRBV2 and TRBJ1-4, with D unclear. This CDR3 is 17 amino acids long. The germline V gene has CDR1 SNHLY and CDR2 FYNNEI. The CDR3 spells CASSEGPVPATNEELFF. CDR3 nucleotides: TGTGCCAGCAGTGAAGGCCCCGTTCCCGCAACTAATGAAGAACTGTTTTTT.

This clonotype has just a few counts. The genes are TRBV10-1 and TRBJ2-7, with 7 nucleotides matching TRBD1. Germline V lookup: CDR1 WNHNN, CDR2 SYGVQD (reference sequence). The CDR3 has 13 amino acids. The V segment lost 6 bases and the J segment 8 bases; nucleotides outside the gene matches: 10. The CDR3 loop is CASSGTAPGKQYF. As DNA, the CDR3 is TGCGCCAGCAGCGGGACAGCCCCCGGCAAGCAGTACTTC.

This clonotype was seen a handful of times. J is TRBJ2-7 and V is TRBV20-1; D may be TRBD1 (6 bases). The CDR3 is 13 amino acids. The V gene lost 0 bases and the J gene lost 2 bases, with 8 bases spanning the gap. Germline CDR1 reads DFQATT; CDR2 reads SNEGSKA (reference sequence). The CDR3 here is CSARDYRAYEQYF. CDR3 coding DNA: TGCAGTGCTAGAGATTACAGGGCCTACGAGCAGTACTTC.

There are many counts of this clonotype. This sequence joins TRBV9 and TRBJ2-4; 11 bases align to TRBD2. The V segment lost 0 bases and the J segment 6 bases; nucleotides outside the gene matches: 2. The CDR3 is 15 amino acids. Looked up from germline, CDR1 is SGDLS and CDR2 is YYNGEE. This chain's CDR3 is CASSVAGLAGNIQYF. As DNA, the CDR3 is TGTGCCAGCAGCGTAGCCGGACTAGCGGGAAACATTCAGTACTTC.

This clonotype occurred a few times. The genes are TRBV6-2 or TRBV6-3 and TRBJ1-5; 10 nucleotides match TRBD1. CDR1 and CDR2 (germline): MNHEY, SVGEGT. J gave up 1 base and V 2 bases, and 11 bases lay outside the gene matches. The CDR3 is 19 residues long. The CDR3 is CASSYDRGRGFESNQPQHF. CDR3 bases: TGTGCCAGCAGTTACGACAGGGGGCGCGGTTTTGAGAGCAATCAGCCCCAGCATTTT.

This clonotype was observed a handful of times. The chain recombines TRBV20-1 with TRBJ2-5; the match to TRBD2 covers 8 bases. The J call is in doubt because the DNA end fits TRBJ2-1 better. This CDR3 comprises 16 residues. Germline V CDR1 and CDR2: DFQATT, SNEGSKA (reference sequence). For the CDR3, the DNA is TGCAGTGCTCCTGGGTCCCACAGCGGGAGCTACAATGAGCAGTTCTTC. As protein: CSAPGSHSGSYNEQFF.

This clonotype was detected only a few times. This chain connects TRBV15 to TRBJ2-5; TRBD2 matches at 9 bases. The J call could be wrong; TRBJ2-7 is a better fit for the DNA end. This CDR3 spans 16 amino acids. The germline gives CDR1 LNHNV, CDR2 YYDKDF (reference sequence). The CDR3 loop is CATSRDREREVIEQYF. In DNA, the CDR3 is TGTGCCACCAGCAGAGATAGAGAGCGGGAGGTCATCGAGCAGTACTTC.

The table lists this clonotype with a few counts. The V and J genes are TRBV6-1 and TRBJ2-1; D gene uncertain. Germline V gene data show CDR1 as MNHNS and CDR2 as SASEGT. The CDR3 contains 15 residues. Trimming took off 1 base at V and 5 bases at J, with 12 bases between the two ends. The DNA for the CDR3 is TGTGCCAGCAGTGAAGGCGGTCCTTTTGACAATGAGCAGTTCTTC. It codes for CASSEGGPFDNEQFF.

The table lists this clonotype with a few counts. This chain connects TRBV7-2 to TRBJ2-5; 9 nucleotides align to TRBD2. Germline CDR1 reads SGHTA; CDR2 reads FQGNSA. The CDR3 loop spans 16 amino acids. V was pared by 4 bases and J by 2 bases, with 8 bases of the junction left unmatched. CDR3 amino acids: CASSSRRAGGQETQYF. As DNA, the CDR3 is TGTGCCAGCAGCTCGAGACGAGCGGGAGGACAAGAGACCCAGTACTTC.